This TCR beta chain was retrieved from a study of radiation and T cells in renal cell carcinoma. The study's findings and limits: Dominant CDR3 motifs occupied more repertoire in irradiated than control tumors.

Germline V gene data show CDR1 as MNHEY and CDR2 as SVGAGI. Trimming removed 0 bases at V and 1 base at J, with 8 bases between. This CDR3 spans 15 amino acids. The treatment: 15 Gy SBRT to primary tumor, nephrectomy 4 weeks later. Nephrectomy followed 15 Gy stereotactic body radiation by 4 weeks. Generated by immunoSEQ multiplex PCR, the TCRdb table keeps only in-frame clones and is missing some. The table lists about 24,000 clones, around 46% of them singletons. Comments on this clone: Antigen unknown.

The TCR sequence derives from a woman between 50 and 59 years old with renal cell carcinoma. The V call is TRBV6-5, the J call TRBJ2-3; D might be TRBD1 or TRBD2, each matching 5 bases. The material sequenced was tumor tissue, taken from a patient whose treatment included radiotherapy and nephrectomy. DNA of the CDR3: TGTGCCAGCAGTTACTCGGGGGAGCGCACAGATACGCAGTATTTT. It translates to CASSYSGERTDTQYF.